This T cell receptor (beta chain) stems from a study of T cells in Graves' hyperthyroidism and ophthalmopathy. The CDR3 loop spans 17 amino acids. V lost 4 bases, J lost 0 bases, and 19 bases lay in between. CDR1 and CDR2 (germline): ENHRY, SYGVKD. The investigators amplified TCR beta CDR3 regions from RNA transcripts. The TCR CDR3 first-round RT-PCR relied on the HTBI primer set. TCRdb passed the multiplex PCR reads through MiXCR, listing each CDR3 protein once. Of 380,000 or so distinct CDR3 sequences in the sample, 15% to 20% were seen once. This clonotype has ten or more counts. The sequencing sample was made of blood. The clonotype was recovered from a woman aged 18-29 years with Graves' hyperthyroidism. The V and J genes are TRBV10-3 and TRBJ2-7, with unresolved D. CDR3 sequence (DNA): TGTGCCATCAGTGTTCTCATTCCGACACAGAACTCCTACGAGCAGTACTTC. Its protein is CAISVLIPTQNSYEQYF.